One and the same sample provided the 25 T cell receptor beta chains below, sequenced in a study of Graves' ophthalmopathy and Graves' hyperthyroidism. Researchers took RNA transcripts and amplified TCR beta CDR3 regions from them. HTBI-primed first-round RT-PCR preceded second-round multiplex PCR. One entry per CDR3 protein, called by TCRdb with MiXCR from the multiplex PCR reads. This sample has fewer than 600,000 distinct CDR3 sequences, with approximately 14% found just once. The sample consisted of blood. These TCRs come from a woman aged 25 to 39 with Graves' ophthalmopathy.

This clonotype has a count of ten or more. The chain combines TRBV11-2 with TRBJ2-7; D gene uncertain. Germline CDR1 is SGHAT and CDR2 is FQNNGV. Deletions cut 5 bases from V and 0 bases from J, with 14 bases between. This CDR3 has 15 amino acids. The CDR3 reads CASSRADLSSYEQYF. CDR3 DNA sequence: TGTGCCAGCAGCCGCGCGGACCTGAGCTCCTACGAGCAGTACTTC.

This clonotype occurred many times. The chain is built from TRBV6-2 or TRBV6-3 and TRBJ2-4; D possibly corresponds to TRBD1 (6 bases). Trimming removed 5 bases from V and 0 bases from J, with 11 bases in between. This CDR3 spans 15 amino acids. The germline CDR1 and CDR2 sequences are MNHEY and SVGEGT. Here the CDR3 DNA reads TGTGCCAGCAGTACGACAGGAGGAGCCAAAAACATTCAGTACTTC. Its translation: CASSTTGGAKNIQYF.

This clonotype was picked up many times. This rearrangement joins TRBV10-3 to TRBJ2-7; TRBD1 is a possible D gene (6 bases). The V gene's germline CDR1 is ENHRY and CDR2 SYGVKD. V lost 1 base to trimming and J lost 2 bases, with 15 bases between them. This CDR3 is 16 amino acids long. CDR3 DNA: TGTGCCATCAGTGAGTGGGGGCCCCTACTCCCCTACGAGCAGTACTTC. Translated, it gives CAISEWGPLLPYEQYF.

In its sample, this clonotype was seen many times. The rearrangement uses TRBV10-3 and TRBJ1-1, with no clear D. Trimming removed 3 bases at V and 4 bases at J, with 6 bases between. There are 12 residues in the CDR3. Germline CDR1 ENHRY, CDR2 SYGVKD. CDR3 residues: CAISETGTEAFF. CDR3 DNA sequence: TGTGCCATCAGTGAAACGGGCACTGAAGCTTTCTTT.

This clonotype has ten or more counts. The chain employs TRBV7-2 and TRBJ1-1; TRBD1 agrees at 11 bases. V shed 3 bases and J 7 bases; nucleotides not matched to a gene: 10. CDR3 length: 16 residues. Germline V lookup: CDR1 SGHTA, CDR2 FQGNSA. CDR3 loop: CASSLAPGQGVGEAFF. As DNA, the CDR3 is TGTGCCAGCAGCTTGGCCCCGGGACAGGGGGTTGGTGAAGCTTTCTTT.

This clonotype was seen many times. The chain couples TRBV6-5 to TRBJ2-1; D possibly corresponds to TRBD2 (5 bases). Germline assignment: CDR1 MNHEY and CDR2 SVGAGI. This CDR3 spans 13 amino acids. Trimming removed 2 bases from V and 7 bases from J, with 9 bases in between. CDR3 residues: CASSYRESNEQFF. The DNA of the CDR3 is TGTGCCAGCAGTTACAGGGAGTCGAATGAGCAGTTCTTC.

This clonotype was counted between two and nine times. The chain links TRBV4-1 to TRBJ1-1; 9 bases line up with TRBD1. The CDR3 loop spans 16 amino acids. The germline CDR1 and CDR2 sequences are MGHRA and YSYEKL. The junction had 6 bases not matched to a gene; V was cut back by 0 bases and J by 4 bases. The CDR3 DNA reads as TGCGCCAGCAGCCAAGAAAGGGGACAGGGAGGCACTGAAGCTTTCTTT. This sequence encodes CASSQERGQGGTEAFF.

This clonotype has a count of ten or more. This chain connects TRBV6-5 to TRBJ2-7; D remains ambiguous. V was pared by 7 bases and J by 0 bases, with 7 bases between. From germline, CDR1 is MNHEY and CDR2 SVGAGI. The CDR3 has 12 amino acids. The CDR3 DNA reads as TGTGCCAGCAAGGGCCTCTCCTACGAGCAGTACTTC. This encodes CASKGLSYEQYF.

In this sample, this clonotype turned up many times. V is TRBV2 and J is TRBJ1-1; TRBD1 is a possible D gene (5 bases). Germline V gene lookup returns CDR1 SNHLY and CDR2 FYNNEI. The CDR3 extends over 14 amino acids. Trimming left V 9 bases short and J 1 base short, with 15 bases between. CDR3 sequence reads: CARNFMGGNTEAFF. The CDR3 DNA reads TGTGCCAGAAACTTTATGGGGGGGAACACTGAAGCTTTCTTT. Full variable domain (rest looked up from reference TRBV2 and TRBJ1-1): EPEVTQTPSHQVTQMGQEVILRCVPISNHLYFYWYRQILGQKVEFLVSFYNNEISEKSEIFDDQFSVERPDGSNFTLKIRSTKLEDSAMYFCARNFMGGNTEAFFGQGTRLTVV.

The chain employs TRBV12-3 or TRBV12-4 and TRBJ2-7; D call uncertain. The ends were cut back, 2 bases at V and 2 bases at J, with 13 bases in the middle. This CDR3 is 15 amino acids long. CDR3 protein: CASSLSGGAAYEQYV. The CDR3 DNA reads as TGTGCCAGCAGTTTATCGGGCGGCGCCGCCTACGAGCAGTACGTC.

This clonotype showed up many times. V usage is TRBV20-1 and J usage is TRBJ2-5; TRBD1 or TRBD2 may be the D gene (6 bases each). The length of the CDR3 is 14 residues. In germline, CDR1 is DFQATT, CDR2 SNEGSKA (reference sequence). The V end was cut by 1 base, the J end by 4 bases, with 13 bases between. Here the CDR3 reads CSARVGGSRETQYF. The CDR3 DNA sequence: TGCAGTGCTAGAGTCGGGGGCTCCCGAGAGACCCAGTACTTC.

This clonotype has at least ten counts. The rearrangement uses TRBV6-5 and TRBJ1-3; D perhaps matches TRBD1 (5 bases). CDR1 is MNHEY and CDR2 is SVGAGI in the germline V gene. Trimming removed 5 bases at V and 1 base at J, with 12 bases between. The CDR3 sequence is 15 residues long. The CDR3: CASSRQGKSGNTIYF. In DNA form, the CDR3 reads TGTGCCAGCAGTAGGCAGGGAAAATCTGGAAACACCATATATTTT.

This clonotype has at least ten counts. The V call is TRBV19, the J call TRBJ1-1; 7 bases line up with TRBD1. The V segment lost 7 bases and the J segment 0 bases; nucleotides outside the gene matches: 11. The germline V gene has CDR1 LNHDA and CDR2 SQIVND (reference sequence). The CDR3 totals 16 residues. CDR3 in DNA: TGTGCCAGTACCGATTCCCAGGACAGGTTGAACACTGAAGCTTTCTTT. Residues: CASTDSQDRLNTEAFF.

This clonotype was counted many times. The V gene is TRBV7-3, the J gene TRBJ1-1; D remains ambiguous. Trimming took off 5 bases at V and 0 bases at J, with 13 bases between the two ends. The CDR3 loop spans 15 amino acids. Germline CDR1 and CDR2: SGHTA and FQGTGA. CDR3: CASSAGRTMNTEAFF. Written as DNA, the CDR3 is TGTGCCAGCAGCGCAGGACGGACGATGAACACTGAAGCTTTCTTT. The whole variable domain, filled in from reference TRBV7-3 and TRBJ1-1, reads GAGVSQTPSNKVTEKGKYVELRCDPISGHTALYWYRQSLGQGPEFLIYFQGTGAADDSGLPNDRFFAVRPEGSVSTLKIQRTERGDSAVYLCASSAGRTMNTEAFFGQGTRLTVV.

This clonotype was observed a handful of times. This chain uses TRBV18 with TRBJ2-5; D not certain. Germline assignment: CDR1 KGHSH and CDR2 LQKENI. The CDR3 totals 12 residues. Between the trimmed V and J ends, which lost 3 bases and 5 bases, there was a span of 7 bases. The CDR3 DNA reads as TGTGCCAGCTCACCCTATGAGGAGACCCAGTACTTC. It translates to CASSPYEETQYF.

There are a few counts of this clonotype. The rearrangement links TRBV15 to TRBJ1-2; no definite D call. CDR3 size: 14 residues. Trimming shortened V by 3 bases and J by 3 bases, and 11 bases separated the two germline ends. Germline CDR1 and CDR2: LNHNV and YYDKDF (reference sequence). The chain's CDR3 is CATSSVGGDYGYTF. The CDR3 DNA is TGTGCCACCAGCAGTGTCGGCGGAGACTATGGCTACACCTTC.

This clonotype was observed at least ten times. The chain carries TRBV20-1 and TRBJ2-7, with 7 bases lining up with TRBD2. This CDR3 has 14 amino acids. V trimming: 4 bases; J trimming: 2 bases; junction bases outside the gene matches: 8. Germline values: CDR1 DFQATT, CDR2 SNEGSKA (reference sequence). The CDR3: CSAKRLANTYEQYF. Here the CDR3 DNA reads TGCAGTGCTAAGAGACTAGCAAATACCTACGAGCAGTACTTC.

The chain joins TRBV7-2 to TRBJ2-7; 11 bases map to TRBD1. Germline V gene lookup returns CDR1 SGHTA and CDR2 FQGNSA. Trimming at V came to 0 bases and at J to 2 bases, leaving 3 bases not matched to a gene. The length of the CDR3 is 16 residues. The CDR3 sequence is CASSLAGTGGTYEQYF. In DNA form, the CDR3 reads TGTGCCAGCAGCTTAGCAGGGACAGGGGGTACCTACGAGCAGTACTTC.

This clonotype was seen repeatedly, ten times or more. The chain couples TRBV20-1 to TRBJ2-7; TRBD2 matches at 15 bases. The CDR3 spans 15 residues. Germline V lookup: CDR1 DFQATT, CDR2 SNEGSKA (reference sequence). The trim removed 3 bases at V and 3 bases at J, leaving 3 bases unmatched. DNA of the CDR3: TGCAGTGCTAGTACGGGACTAGCGGGGGGCTACGAGCAGTACTTC. It encodes CSASTGLAGGYEQYF.

The sample holds many counts of this clonotype. The chain combines TRBV20-1 with TRBJ1-5; 7 bases match TRBD1. Germline assignment: CDR1 DFQATT and CDR2 SNEGSKA (reference sequence). The ends lost 6 bases at V and 3 bases at J; junction bases unmatched: 8. There are 14 residues in the CDR3. Written as DNA, the CDR3 is TGCAGTGCAAGGGGACAGTTGAACAATCAGCCCCAGCATTTT. It yields the protein CSARGQLNNQPQHF.

V gene TRBV6-1 combines with J gene TRBJ1-5, with D maybe TRBD1 (5 bases). The CDR3 length is 16 residues. Germline V gene data show CDR1 as MNHNS and CDR2 as SASEGT. V lost 0 bases, J lost 4 bases, and 13 bases lay in between. The CDR3 protein is CASSEALGEKNQPQHF. The CDR3 DNA is TGTGCCAGCAGTGAAGCCCTAGGGGAGAAGAATCAGCCCCAGCATTTT.

The rearrangement uses TRBV29-1 and TRBJ1-1; D might be TRBD1 (6 bases). Between the trimmed V and J ends, which lost 7 bases and 8 bases, there was a span of 20 bases. The CDR3 is made up of 13 amino acids. Germline V gives CDR1 SQVTM, CDR2 ANQGSEA. The CDR3 nucleotides are TGCAGCGGGGAAGCCGGGACACACGAGGAAGCTTTCTTT. Translated: CSGEAGTHEEAFF.

This clonotype was counted at least ten times. The V gene is TRBV24-1, the J gene TRBJ2-5; D gene unclear. This CDR3 is 16 amino acids long. The germline gives CDR1 KGHDR, CDR2 SFDVKD. Trimming removed 5 bases from V and 5 bases from J, with 20 bases in between. The CDR3 here is CATSGADPWERETQYF. The CDR3 region has the DNA TGTGCCACCAGTGGAGCTGACCCCTGGGAACGGGAGACCCAGTACTTC.

This sequence joins TRBV6-5 and TRBJ2-7; D is unresolved. CDR3 length: 14 amino acids. Germline CDR1 is MNHEY and CDR2 is SVGAGI. V dropped 1 base and J dropped 5 bases, with 12 bases sitting between them. CDR3: CASSYLGGGDEQYF. The CDR3 nucleotides are TGTGCCAGCAGTTACTTAGGTGGTGGAGACGAGCAGTACTTC.

Ten or more counts support this clonotype. CDR3 coding DNA: TGTGCCACCAGTGACGTAAACGTCCAGCCCCAGCATTTT. The encoded protein is CATSDVNVQPQHF. The chain couples TRBV24-1 to TRBJ1-5; D gene unclear. Trimming cost V 4 bases and J 7 bases, with 10 bases left between them. The CDR3 is 13 amino acids. Germline V gene data show CDR1 as KGHDR and CDR2 as SFDVKD.